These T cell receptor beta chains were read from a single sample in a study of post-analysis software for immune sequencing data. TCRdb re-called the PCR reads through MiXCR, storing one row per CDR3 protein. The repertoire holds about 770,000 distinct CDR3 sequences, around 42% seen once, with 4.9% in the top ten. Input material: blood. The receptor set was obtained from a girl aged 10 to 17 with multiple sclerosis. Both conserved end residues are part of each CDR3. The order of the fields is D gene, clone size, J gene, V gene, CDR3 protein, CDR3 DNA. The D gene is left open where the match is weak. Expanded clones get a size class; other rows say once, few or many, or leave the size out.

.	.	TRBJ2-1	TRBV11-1	CASSLGQGRYNEQFF	TGTGCCAGCAGCTTAGGGCAGGGGAGATACAATGAGCAGTTCTTC
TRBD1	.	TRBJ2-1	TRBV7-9	CASRSQTGSSEQFF	TGTGCCAGCAGGTCACAGACAGGGTCCAGTGAGCAGTTCTTC
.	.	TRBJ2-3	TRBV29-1	CSVEPVVGDTQYF	TGCAGCGTTGAACCGGTTGTTGGAGATACGCAGTATTTT
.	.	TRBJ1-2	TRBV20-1	CSASLDRGYGYTF	TGCAGTGCTAGTTTAGACCGGGGGTATGGCTACACCTTC
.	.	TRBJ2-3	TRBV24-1	CATSDTRLGLQYF	TGTGCCACCAGTGACACCAGACTAGGCTTACAGTATTTT
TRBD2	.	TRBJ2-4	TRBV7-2	CASSFLAGGPKNIQYF	TGTGCCAGCAGCTTTCTAGCGGGAGGGCCCAAAAACATTCAGTACTTC
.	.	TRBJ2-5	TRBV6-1	CASSVVGTQETQYF	TGTGCCAGCAGTGTCGTGGGGACCCAAGAGACCCAGTACTTC
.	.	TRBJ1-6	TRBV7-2	CASSLRAQGYSPLHF	TGTGCCAGCAGCTTAAGGGCGCAGGGGTATTCACCCCTCCACTTT
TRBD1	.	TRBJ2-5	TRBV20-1	CSAGRTGGPQETQYF	TGCAGTGCTGGAAGGACAGGGGGGCCCCAAGAGACCCAGTACTTC
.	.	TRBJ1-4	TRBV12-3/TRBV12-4	CASSPRTGPKGEKLFF	TGTGCCAGCAGTCCCAGGACCGGGCCAAAGGGTGAAAAACTGTTTTTT
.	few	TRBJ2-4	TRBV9	CASSGTKNIQYF	TGTGCCAGCAGCGGCACCAAAAACATTCAGTACTTC
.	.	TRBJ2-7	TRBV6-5	CASSYAPFGIYNEQYF	TGTGCCAGCAGTTACGCGCCGTTCGGGATCTACAATGAGCAGTACTTC
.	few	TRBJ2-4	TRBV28	CASSLLPLAKNIQYF	TGTGCCAGCAGTCTGCTCCCCCTAGCCAAAAACATTCAGTACTTC
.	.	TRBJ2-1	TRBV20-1	CSAKRGWHNEQFF	TGCAGTGCTAAGAGGGGGTGGCACAATGAGCAGTTCTTC
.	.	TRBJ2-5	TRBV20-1	CSARPRAETQYF	TGCAGTGCTAGGCCCAGGGCTGAGACCCAGTACTTC
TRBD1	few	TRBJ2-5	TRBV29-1	CSAARQGPRETQYF	TGCAGCGCCGCGCGACAGGGGCCGAGAGAGACCCAGTACTTC
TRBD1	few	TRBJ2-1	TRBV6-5	CASSDTGGSYNEQFF	TGTGCCAGCAGTGATACAGGGGGTTCTTACAATGAGCAGTTCTTC
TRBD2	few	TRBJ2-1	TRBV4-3	CASGLANEQFF	TGCGCCAGCGGACTAGCAAATGAGCAGTTCTTC
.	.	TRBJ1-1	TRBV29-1	CSVEDEGDVKAFF	TGCAGCGTTGAAGACGAAGGGGACGTTAAAGCTTTCTTT
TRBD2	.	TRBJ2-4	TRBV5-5	CASTGLAAEQYF	TGTGCCAGCACAGGACTAGCGGCGGAGCAGTACTTC
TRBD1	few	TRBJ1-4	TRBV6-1	CASSEPRGLEKLFF	TGTGCCAGCAGTGAACCCAGGGGGCTGGAAAAACTGTTTTTT
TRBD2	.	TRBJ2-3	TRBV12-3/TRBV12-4	CASSLRTSGSGSTDTQYF	TGTGCCAGCAGTCTTAGGACTAGCGGGAGTGGTAGCACAGATACGCAGTATTTT
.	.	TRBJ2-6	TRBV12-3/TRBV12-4	CASTGGIPFYSGANVLTF	TGTGCCAGCACCGGGGGAATCCCCTTTTACTCTGGGGCCAACGTCCTGACTTTC
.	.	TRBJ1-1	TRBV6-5	CASSLRGAEAFF	TGTGCCAGCAGTCTACGCGGCGCTGAAGCTTTCTTT
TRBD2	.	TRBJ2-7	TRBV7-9	CASSRTDGGGSYNEQYF	TGTGCCAGCAGCCGTACCGACGGGGGGGGCTCCTACAATGAGCAGTACTTC
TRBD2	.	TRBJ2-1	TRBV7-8	CASSARLTQRDYNEQFF	TGTGCCAGCAGCGCCCGACTTACCCAGCGGGACTACAATGAGCAGTTCTTC
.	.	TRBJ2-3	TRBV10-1	CATQVGVGVGDTQYF	TGCGCCACCCAAGTCGGTGTGGGAGTGGGCGATACGCAGTATTTT
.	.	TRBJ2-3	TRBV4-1	CASGATPLDDTQYF	TGCGCCAGCGGAGCGACTCCATTGGATGATACGCAGTATTTT
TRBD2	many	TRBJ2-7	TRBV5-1	CASSPIAGGPLEQYF	TGCGCCAGCAGCCCGATAGCGGGAGGGCCCCTCGAGCAGTACTTC
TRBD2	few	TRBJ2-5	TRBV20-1	CSAPLAGRETQYF	TGCAGTGCGCCACTAGCGGGACGAGAGACCCAGTACTTC
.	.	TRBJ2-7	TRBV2	CASRERQDGSYEQYF	TGTGCCAGCAGAGAAAGACAGGACGGGTCCTACGAGCAGTACTTC
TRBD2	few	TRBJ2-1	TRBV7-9	CASSSPTSGNYNEQFF	TGTGCCAGCAGCTCTCCCACTAGCGGAAACTACAATGAGCAGTTCTTC
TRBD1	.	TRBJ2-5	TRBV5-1	CASSTDRGETQYF	TGCGCCAGCAGCACCGACAGGGGAGAGACCCAGTACTTC
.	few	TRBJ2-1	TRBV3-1	CASSSGTKDPDNEQFF	TGTGCCAGCAGCTCGGGAACAAAGGACCCGGACAATGAGCAGTTCTTC
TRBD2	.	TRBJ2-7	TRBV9	CASSASGRAGAEQYF	TGTGCCAGCAGCGCTAGCGGGAGGGCCGGTGCCGAGCAGTACTTC
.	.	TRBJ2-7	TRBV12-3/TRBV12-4	CASRLAAGPGEQYF	TGTGCCAGCAGACTGGCGGCGGGACCGGGGGAGCAGTACTTC
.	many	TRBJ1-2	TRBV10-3	CAISESNSYGYTF	TGTGCCATCAGTGAGTCGAACAGCTATGGCTACACCTTC
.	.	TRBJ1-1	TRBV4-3	CASSPREGFEAFF	TGCGCCAGCAGCCCTAGAGAGGGATTTGAAGCTTTCTTT
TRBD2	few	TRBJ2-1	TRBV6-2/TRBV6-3	CASSWGGRNEQFF	TGTGCCAGCAGTTGGGGGGGAAGGAATGAGCAGTTCTTC
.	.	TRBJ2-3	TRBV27	CASGNSRLLLDTQYF	TGTGCCAGCGGGAATTCACGGTTATTATTAGATACGCAGTATTTT
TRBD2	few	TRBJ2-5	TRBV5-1	CASGPTPGGEQYF	TGCGCCAGCGGCCCCACGCCCGGGGGGGAGCAGTACTTC
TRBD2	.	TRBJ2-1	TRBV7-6	CASSFMGLANDEQFF	TGTGCCAGCAGCTTCATGGGACTAGCGAATGATGAGCAGTTCTTC
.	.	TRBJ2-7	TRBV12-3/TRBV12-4	CTSSPSGRLNEQYF	TGTACCAGCAGCCCGTCGGGCAGGTTAAACGAGCAGTACTTC
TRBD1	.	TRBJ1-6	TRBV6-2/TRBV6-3	CASTMDRALSPLHF	TGTGCCAGCACGATGGACAGGGCGTTGTCACCCCTCCACTTT
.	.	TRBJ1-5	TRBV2	CASSEESNQPQHF	TGTGCCAGCAGTGAAGAAAGCAATCAGCCCCAGCATTTT
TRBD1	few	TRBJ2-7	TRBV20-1	CSVSRGDRVYEQYF	TGCAGTGTGTCCCGAGGGGACAGGGTTTACGAGCAGTACTTC
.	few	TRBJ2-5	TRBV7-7	CASSLGLAMEGETQYF	TGTGCTAGCAGCTTAGGCTTAGCAATGGAAGGAGAGACCCAGTACTTC
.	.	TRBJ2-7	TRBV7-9	CASIGGSPDYEQYF	TGTGCCAGCATCGGTGGGTCCCCAGACTACGAGCAGTACTTC
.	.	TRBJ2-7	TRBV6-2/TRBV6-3	CASSLVPGRDYEQYF	TGTGCCAGCAGTTTAGTCCCCGGACGGGACTACGAGCAGTACTTC
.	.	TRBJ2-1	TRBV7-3	CASSKPDINEQFF	TGTGCCAGCAGCAAACCGGACATTAATGAGCAGTTCTTC
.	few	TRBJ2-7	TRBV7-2	CASSLYRTTNEQYF	TGTGCCAGCAGCTTATACAGGACTACAAACGAGCAGTACTTC
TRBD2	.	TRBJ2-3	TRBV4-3	CASSQDASGRGSDTQYF	TGCGCCAGCAGCCAAGACGCTAGCGGGAGGGGTTCAGATACGCAGTATTTT
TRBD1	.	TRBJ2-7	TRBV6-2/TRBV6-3	CASSNPLRTGGYEQYF	TGTGCCAGCAGTAACCCCCTGCGGACAGGGGGCTACGAGCAGTACTTC
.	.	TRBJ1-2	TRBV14	CASSTAGGFGGYTF	TGTGCCAGCAGCACCGCCGGGGGGTTCGGTGGCTACACCTTC
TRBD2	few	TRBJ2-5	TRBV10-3	CAISPTSPTMETQYF	TGTGCCATCAGCCCGACTAGCCCAACCATGGAGACCCAGTACTTC
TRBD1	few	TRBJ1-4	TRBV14	CASSQIRGQGSTNEKLFF	TGTGCCAGCAGCCAAATCCGGGGACAGGGGTCAACTAATGAAAAACTGTTTTTT